The rows below give T cell receptor beta chains drawn from one sample of a study of OX40 agonist ivuxolimab in advanced cancers. Using immunoSEQ multiplex PCR, the repertoire was profiled, and TCRdb retains in-frame clones only, with some absent. The table has about 96,000 clones, approximately 80% seen once. This specimen was CD4+ or CD8+ T cells sorted from blood, taken in a trial of the OX40 agonist ivuxolimab. The source of these receptors is an adult with an advanced solid tumor such as melanoma, head and neck, liver or kidney cancer. CDR3s include the opening cysteine and the closing phenylalanine or tryptophan. The D gene is left open where the match is weak. Clone size appears in some rows only: once, few, many, or a class for an expanded clone.

d_call,clone_size,j_call,v_call,cdr3_aa,cdr3_nt
.,few,TRBJ2-1,TRBV30,CAWSSSYNEQFF,TGTGCCTGGAGTTCGTCCTACAATGAGCAGTTCTTC
TRBD1,.,TRBJ2-3,TRBV19,CASSVGQHSTDTQYF,TGTGCCAGTAGTGTGGGACAGCACAGCACAGATACGCAGTATTTT
TRBD1,.,TRBJ2-2,TRBV4-2,CASSQEAGGRTGELFF,TGTGCCAGCAGCCAAGAGGCAGGGGGTCGCACCGGGGAGCTGTTTTTT
TRBD2,.,TRBJ2-1,TRBV5-1,CASSPTSGGAVQFF,TGCGCCAGCAGCCCTACTAGCGGGGGGGCCGTGCAGTTCTTC
.,once,TRBJ1-2,TRBV5-6,CASSPEGELRDGYTF,TGTGCCAGCAGCCCTGAAGGGGAATTACGCGATGGCTACACCTTC
.,.,TRBJ2-2,TRBV5-1,CASSRGGAMNTGELFF,TGCGCCAGCAGCCGTGGAGGGGCGATGAACACCGGGGAGCTGTTTTTT
.,.,TRBJ2-3,TRBV11-2,CASSLVADTQYF,TGTGCCAGCAGCTTAGTTGCAGATACGCAGTATTTT
.,.,TRBJ1-1,TRBV6-5,CASSYSSVGRNTEAFF,TGTGCCAGCAGTTACTCTTCCGTGGGTCGGAACACTGAAGCTTTCTTT
TRBD2,.,TRBJ2-3,TRBV6-5,CASNLAGEMGTQYF,TGTGCCAGCAACCTCGCGGGGGAGATGGGTACGCAGTATTTT
.,.,TRBJ1-2,TRBV19,CASSTRQGSSGYTF,TGTGCCAGTAGTACCCGGCAGGGTAGCTCTGGCTACACCTTC
TRBD1,.,TRBJ1-2,TRBV19,CASSIAGTENYGYTF,TGTGCCAGTAGTATTGCCGGGACAGAAAACTATGGCTACACCTTC
.,.,TRBJ2-5,TRBV18,CASSPPLQETQYF,TGTGCCAGCTCACCACCGCTCCAAGAGACCCAGTACTTC
.,.,TRBJ2-7,TRBV7-2,CASSLGMYEQYF,TGTGCCAGCAGCTTAGGAATGTACGAGCAGTACTTC
TRBD1,.,TRBJ1-2,TRBV6-5,CASSAGTVDYGYTF,TGTGCCAGCAGTGCAGGGACAGTTGACTATGGCTACACCTTC
TRBD1,.,TRBJ1-5,TRBV5-6,CASGAGTGNQPQHF,TGTGCCAGCGGGGCCGGGACAGGGAATCAGCCCCAGCATTTT
TRBD1,once,TRBJ2-2,TRBV6-6,CASSPTGATGELFF,TGTGCCAGCAGCCCTACAGGGGCCACCGGGGAGCTGTTTTTT
.,.,TRBJ2-2,TRBV11-3,CASSLVGLAGAGELFF,TGTGCCAGCAGCTTAGTAGGTCTAGCAGGTGCCGGGGAGCTGTTTTTT
TRBD1,medium-sized,TRBJ2-7,TRBV10-3,CAISPGQGSYEQYF,TGTGCCATCAGCCCGGGACAGGGGTCCTACGAGCAGTACTTC
.,.,TRBJ1-4,TRBV18,CASSPQRAAEKLFF,TGTGCCAGCTCACCACAAAGGGCCGCTGAAAAACTGTTTTTT
TRBD1,.,TRBJ2-7,TRBV5-1,CASSPQVDRPYEQYF,TGCGCCAGCAGCCCCCAAGTGGACAGGCCCTACGAGCAGTACTTC
TRBD1,.,TRBJ2-1,TRBV18,CASSPEQGQYNEQFF,TGTGCCAGCTCACCGGAACAGGGACAGTACAATGAGCAGTTCTTC
.,.,TRBJ2-2,TRBV27,CASSSRLQGNTGELFF,TGTGCCAGCAGTTCACGGTTACAGGGAAACACCGGGGAGCTGTTTTTT
.,.,TRBJ2-7,TRBV27,CASSRGSRRDEQYF,TGTGCCAGCAGCCGCGGTTCGCGTCGGGACGAGCAGTACTTC
TRBD1,.,TRBJ2-7,TRBV2,CASEGTGAYEQYF,TGTGCCAGCGAAGGGACAGGTGCCTACGAGCAGTACTTC
.,.,TRBJ1-1,TRBV6-5,CASLRPGPNTEAFF,TGTGCCAGCCTAAGGCCGGGGCCGAACACTGAAGCTTTCTTT
TRBD2,once,TRBJ2-1,TRBV18,CASSPRLAGAFSYNEQFF,TGTGCCAGCTCACCAAGACTAGCGGGAGCCTTCTCCTACAATGAGCAGTTCTTC
.,once,TRBJ2-7,TRBV5-1,CASSLETNYEQYF,TGCGCCAGCAGCTTGGAAACCAATTACGAGCAGTACTTC
.,.,TRBJ1-5,TRBV12-5,CASGQDQPQHF,TGTGCTAGTGGCCAGGATCAGCCCCAGCATTTT
.,.,TRBJ2-7,TRBV5-1,CASSLEGGSSYEQYF,TGCGCCAGCAGCTTGGAGGGCGGTTCGAGCTACGAGCAGTACTTC
.,.,TRBJ1-2,TRBV7-2,CASSLGLIPLYGYTF,TGTGCCAGCAGCTTAGGTCTTATTCCCCTCTATGGCTACACCTTC
.,.,TRBJ2-7,TRBV5-1,CASSHRGDSEQYF,TGCGCCAGCAGCCACCGGGGGGACAGCGAGCAGTACTTC
.,.,TRBJ2-3,TRBV15,CATSRSRSTDTQYF,TGTGCCACCAGCAGATCTAGGAGCACAGATACGCAGTATTTT